The 29 T cell receptor beta chains below come from one sample, sequenced in a study of T cell repertoires in urothelial bladder cancer. The table came from immunoSEQ multiplex PCR; TCRdb's copy has only in-frame clones and leaves some out. The profile shows fewer than 15,000 clones, 55% to 80% of them singletons. The sequenced sample consisted of tumor-infiltrating cells from bladder cancer. These TCRs come from a human donor with urothelial carcinoma.

V is TRBV6-5 and J is TRBJ1-6, with D uncertain. Germline values: CDR1 MNHEY, CDR2 SVGAGI. The V gene lost 2 bases and the J gene lost 7 bases, with 9 bases spanning the gap. CDR3 length: 14 residues. CDR3 nucleotide sequence: TGTGCCAGCAGTTACCAGACGGGAAATTCACCCCTCCACTTT. The encoded protein is CASSYQTGNSPLHF.

This clone is categorized as medium-sized (0.01 to 0.1%). The CDR3, as DNA: TGTGCCAGCAGCTTAGGCGGGGGGCTCCAAGAGACCCAGTACTTC. As protein: CASSLGGGLQETQYF. The V gene is TRBV7-9, the J gene TRBJ2-5; 8 nucleotides agree with TRBD2. Losses at the gene ends were 1 base for V and 1 base for J; bases not matched to a gene: 2. The CDR3 covers 15 residues. CDR1 and CDR2 (germline): SEHNR, FQNEAQ (reference sequence). Supplemented by reference TRBV7-9 and TRBJ2-5, the full variable domain reads DTGVSQNPRHKITKRGQNVTFRCDPISEHNRLYWYRQTLGQGPEFLTYFQNEAQLEKSRLLSDRFSAERPKGSFSTLEIQRTEQGDSAMYLCASSLGGGLQETQYFGPGTRLLVL.

This clone showed up just a few times. The rearrangement joins TRBV10-3 to TRBJ1-2; no definite D call. The CDR3 has 15 residues. Per the germline V gene, CDR1 is ENHRY and CDR2 is SYGVKD. The V end was cut by 3 bases, the J end by 5 bases, with 16 bases between. CDR3: CAISDMGRSPYGYTF. The DNA of the CDR3 is TGTGCCATCAGTGATATGGGGAGGTCCCCGTATGGCTACACCTTC.

This clone occurred a few times. The rearrangement joins TRBV7-3 to TRBJ1-2; tentative D call: TRBD1 (5 bases). With 5 bases removed from V and 1 base from J, the gap between germline ends came to 14 bases. Germline CDR1 reads SGHTA; CDR2 reads FQGTGA. The CDR3 extends over 15 amino acids. The CDR3 DNA sequence: TGTGCCAGCAGCCCCGAGGGGCGCGGTAACTATGGCTACACCTTC. It translates to CASSPEGRGNYGYTF.

This clone came up once. V is TRBV6-5 and J is TRBJ2-7, with D maybe TRBD1 (7 bases). The germline V gene has CDR1 MNHEY and CDR2 SVGAGI. This CDR3 comprises 15 residues. The V and J ends lost 7 bases and 6 bases respectively, with 22 bases between them. Here the CDR3 reads CASTPSATGTFEQYV. The CDR3 nucleotides are TGTGCCAGCACTCCCTCCGCGACAGGGACTTTCGAGCAGTACGTC.

This clone is termed medium-sized. The chain joins TRBV29-1 to TRBJ1-1; perhaps TRBD1 as D (5 bases). V was shortened by 6 bases and J by 5 bases, with 16 bases between the two germline ends. Per germline, CDR1 SQVTM and CDR2 ANQGSEA. The CDR3 consists of 13 residues. The CDR3 bases are TGCAGCGTCCAGGGTGTAAGTAGGACTGAAGCTTTCTTT. Its protein is CSVQGVSRTEAFF.

This clone was picked up one time. The chain combines TRBV4-1 with TRBJ1-2, with D perhaps TRBD1 (5 bases). CDR3 length: 16 residues. V was clipped by 3 bases and J by 2 bases, with 16 bases between them. Germline CDR1 is MGHRA and CDR2 is YSYEKL. CDR3 nucleotide sequence: TGCGCCAGCAGCCACCTCGAGGGCAGGGCCAACTATGGCTACACCTTC. Protein product: CASSHLEGRANYGYTF.

As concerns this clone: A read error may produce the germline difference seen at one junction end. The V gene is TRBV19, the J gene TRBJ2-7; 13 bases are shared with TRBD2. The CDR3 has 13 amino acids. The germline V gene encodes CDR1 LNHDA and CDR2 SQIVND (reference sequence). The CDR3 bases are TGTGCAAGTAGACTAGCGGGGGGCTACGAGCAGTACTTC. Its protein product is CASRLAGGYEQYF.

This clone was detected only once. The genes are TRBV4-3 and TRBJ2-3, with 7 bases lining up with TRBD2. V trimming: 0 bases; J trimming: 0 bases; junction bases outside the gene matches: 9. This CDR3 region has 18 residues. In germline, CDR1 is LGHNA, CDR2 YSLEER. The CDR3 coding sequence is TGCGCCAGCAGCCAAGATAAGGCCGGGGGGATTAGCACAGATACGCAGTATTTT. Translating it yields CASSQDKAGGISTDTQYF.

The V and J genes are TRBV29-1 and TRBJ2-1, with 14 bases lining up with TRBD2. From germline, CDR1 is SQVTM and CDR2 ANQGSEA. The trim removed 7 bases at V and 0 bases at J, leaving 5 bases unmatched. The CDR3 contains 16 residues. The DNA of the CDR3 is TGCAGCGCCGAGACTAGCGGGGGGGTCTCCTACAATGAGCAGTTCTTC. As protein: CSAETSGGVSYNEQFF.

This clone has only a few counts. The CDR3 loop is CASSLAGTNTGEQFF. In nucleotides, the CDR3 is TGTGCCAGCAGCTTAGCTGGGACCAACACAGGGGAGCAGTTCTTC. The chain has TRBV7-2 and TRBJ2-1, with D perhaps matching TRBD1 (6 bases). The CDR3 is 15 amino acids. Trimming shortened V by 0 bases and J by 10 bases, and 16 bases separated the two germline ends. Germline loops: CDR1 SGHTA, CDR2 FQGNSA. Drawing the rest from reference TRBV7-2 and TRBJ2-1, the complete variable domain is GAGVSQSPSNKVTEKGKDVELRCDPISGHTALYWYRQSLGQGLEFLIYFQGNSAPDKSGLPSDRFSAERTGGSVSTLTIQRTQQEDSAVYLCASSLAGTNTGEQFFGPGTRLTVL.

Remarks on this clone: Other nucleotide sequences in the sample specify the same CDR3. This rearrangement joins TRBV19 to TRBJ1-3, with a weak D call TRBD1 (5 bases). The CDR3 spans 16 residues. Germline loops: CDR1 LNHDA, CDR2 SQIVND (reference sequence). Trimming shortened V by 6 bases and J by 1 base, and 16 bases separated the two germline ends. The CDR3 protein is CASSPPGQRSGNTIYF. CDR3 sequence (DNA): TGTGCCAGTAGCCCTCCAGGGCAGAGGTCTGGAAACACCATATATTTT.

By frequency in the sample, this clone is medium-sized. The gene calls are TRBV7-9 and TRBJ2-3; D call uncertain. CDR1 SEHNR and CDR2 FQNEAQ come from the germline V gene (reference sequence). The CDR3 covers 12 residues. Trimming cost V 2 bases and J 6 bases, with 6 bases left between them. CDR3 sequence reads: CASSLFSDTQYF. Written as DNA, the CDR3 is TGTGCCAGCAGCTTATTTTCGGATACGCAGTATTTT.

The chain is built from TRBV7-8 and TRBJ1-1; possible D gene TRBD1, 6 bases. The CDR3 is 16 residues long. Trimming stripped 0 bases from V and 0 bases from J, with 11 bases between. Germline V gene data show CDR1 as SGHVS and CDR2 as FQNEAQ. The CDR3, as DNA: TGTGCCAGCAGCTTAGCGGGGGGCTGGATGAACACTGAAGCTTTCTTT. Its protein is CASSLAGGWMNTEAFF. Variable domain in full (rest from reference TRBV7-8 and TRBJ1-1): GAGVSQSPRYKVAKRGQDVALRCDPISGHVSLFWYQQALGQGPEFLTYFQNEAQLDKSGLPSDRFFAERPEGSVSTLKIQRTQQEDSAVYLCASSLAGGWMNTEAFFGQGTRLTVV.

This clone is a singleton in its sample. V and J are TRBV5-1 and TRBJ1-1, with TRBD1 matching 9 bases. The CDR3 spans 16 residues. V was clipped by 3 bases and J by 1 base; unmatched bases: 7. The germline gives CDR1 SGHRS, CDR2 YFSETQ. This CDR3 is CASSSATGGGNTEAFF. The CDR3 nucleotides read TGCGCCAGCAGCTCTGCCACAGGGGGCGGGAACACTGAAGCTTTCTTT.

This clone was counted a single time. V is TRBV4-1 and J is TRBJ2-1; 9 nucleotides align to TRBD2. The germline V gene has CDR1 MGHRA and CDR2 YSYEKL. V lost 0 bases to trimming and J lost 7 bases; unmatched junction nucleotides: 13. The CDR3 has 18 amino acids. CDR3 in amino acids: CASSQDPIASGVWNEQFF. Here the CDR3 DNA reads TGCGCCAGCAGCCAAGACCCGATTGCTAGCGGGGTGTGGAATGAGCAGTTCTTC.

The CDR3 nucleotides read TGTGCCAGCAGCCCCACAGCCGTGCTCACTGAAGCTTTCTTT. Encoded protein: CASSPTAVLTEAFF. V and J are TRBV9 and TRBJ1-1; D not certain. Per germline, CDR1 SGDLS and CDR2 YYNGEE. Trimming took off 4 bases at V and 4 bases at J, with 14 bases between the two ends. The CDR3 sequence is 14 residues long.

This clone was counted between two and nine times. This chain joins TRBV30 and TRBJ2-3; tentative D call: TRBD1 (5 bases). Germline V gene sequence: CDR1 GTSNPN, CDR2 SVGIG (reference sequence). Trimming removed 4 bases from V and 2 bases from J, with 16 bases in between. There are 15 residues in the CDR3. The CDR3 region has the DNA TGTGCCTGGATCAGGGCGGTTCTTGTCACAGATACGCAGTATTTT. The encoded protein is CAWIRAVLVTDTQYF.

The J gene is TRBJ2-1, the V gene TRBV6-4; 7 nucleotides agree with TRBD1. Germline trimming cut 6 bases from V and 4 bases from J; bases unmatched to any gene: 9. There are 15 residues in the CDR3. Germline V gene lookup returns CDR1 MRHNA and CDR2 SNTAGT. The CDR3 DNA is TGTGCCAGCAGCGAACAGGGGCTCACTTACAATGAGCAGTTCTTC. This translates into CASSEQGLTYNEQFF.

The gene calls are TRBV19 and TRBJ2-3, with 7 positions matching TRBD2. J gave up 4 bases and V 3 bases, and 7 bases lay outside the gene matches. CDR1 and CDR2 from the germline V gene are LNHDA and SQIVND (reference sequence). The CDR3 contains 15 residues. The CDR3 DNA sequence: TGTGCCAGTAGTATGGGGGGGGACGCCTCAGATACGCAGTATTTT. Translation: CASSMGGDASDTQYF.

This clone was detected a few times. V usage is TRBV7-9 and J usage is TRBJ1-3, with TRBD1 as a possible D gene (6 bases). Germline CDR1 and CDR2: SEHNR and FQNEAQ (reference sequence). V was clipped by 2 bases and J by 4 bases, with 9 bases between them. The CDR3 length is 14 residues. The CDR3 here is CASSLRGGGNTIYF. CDR3 sequence (DNA): TGTGCCAGCAGCTTAAGGGGGGGAGGAAACACCATATATTTT.

The rearrangement links TRBV18 to TRBJ2-1, with 9 bases lining up with TRBD2. The CDR3 has 16 residues. V lost 6 bases and J lost 8; bases outside the gene matches: 14. Germline V gene data show CDR1 as KGHSH and CDR2 as LQKENI. DNA of the CDR3: TGTGCCAGCTCTCCTCCGGTGGCGGGGGGGCGAGATGAGCAGTTCTTC. Its translation: CASSPPVAGGRDEQFF.

In this sample, this clone turned up a few times. The chain joins TRBV4-1 to TRBJ1-5; D might be TRBD1 (6 bases). Germline V lookup: CDR1 MGHRA, CDR2 YSYEKL. Trimming removed 4 bases at V and 7 bases at J, with 23 bases between. The CDR3 consists of 17 residues. The CDR3 DNA reads TGCGCCAGCAGCCCACTTATAGGGGGGGCCGGTGGGCAGCCCCAGCATTTT. Encoded protein: CASSPLIGGAGGQPQHF.

V is TRBV19 and J is TRBJ2-3, with D uncertain. Trimming took off 4 bases at V and 2 bases at J, with 7 bases between the two ends. The CDR3 runs to 13 residues. CDR1 LNHDA and CDR2 SQIVND come from the germline V gene (reference sequence). The CDR3 nucleotides read TGTGCCAGTAGTAGCTATCCCACAGATACGCAGTATTTT. Protein sequence: CASSSYPTDTQYF.

The chain carries TRBV11-2 and TRBJ2-3; D not certain. There are 16 residues in the CDR3. Trimming took off 0 bases at V and 1 base at J, with 11 bases between the two ends. Germline V gene sequence: CDR1 SGHAT, CDR2 FQNNGV. CDR3 DNA sequence: TGTGCCAGCAGCTTAGAGCTCGGGCGTGGCACAGATACGCAGTATTTT. This sequence encodes CASSLELGRGTDTQYF.

The chain recombines TRBV4-3 with TRBJ2-7; D is perhaps TRBD2 (6 bases). The V end lost 1 base, the J end lost 5 bases, and 15 bases lay between the germline ends. The CDR3 runs to 15 residues. Germline assignment: CDR1 LGHNA and CDR2 YSLEER. CDR3: CASSQAGGGKNEQYF. CDR3 DNA sequence: TGCGCCAGCAGCCAAGCCGGTGGGGGGAAAAACGAGCAGTACTTC.

The rearrangement links TRBV19 to TRBJ2-5; D is ambiguous. The CDR3 has 11 amino acids. Germline loops: CDR1 LNHDA, CDR2 SQIVND (reference sequence). Trimming removed 7 bases at V and 5 bases at J, with 8 bases between. DNA for the CDR3: TGTGCCAGTACCTCCGACGAGACCCAGTACTTC. Protein sequence: CASTSDETQYF.

V is TRBV18 and J is TRBJ2-2; 7 nucleotides agree with TRBD1. The germline V gene encodes CDR1 KGHSH and CDR2 LQKENI. After removal of 0 bases from V and 1 base from J, the junction contained 2 bases not matched to a gene. The CDR3 contains 16 residues. The CDR3 nucleotides read TGTGCCAGCTCACCACCGAGGGGGCAGAACACCGGGGAGCTGTTTTTT. Its protein product is CASSPPRGQNTGELFF.

This clone was seen a single time. This chain connects TRBV1 to TRBJ2-3; TRBD2, the table's D call, lacks a check against the DNA. TRBV1 is marked as a pseudogene. The CDR3 sequence is 19 residues long. The CDR3 DNA reads TGCACCAGCAGCCAAGTAGTGACTAGCGGGGGGCCCTGTTCAGATACGCAGTATTTT. This codes for CTSSQVVTSGGPCSDTQYF.